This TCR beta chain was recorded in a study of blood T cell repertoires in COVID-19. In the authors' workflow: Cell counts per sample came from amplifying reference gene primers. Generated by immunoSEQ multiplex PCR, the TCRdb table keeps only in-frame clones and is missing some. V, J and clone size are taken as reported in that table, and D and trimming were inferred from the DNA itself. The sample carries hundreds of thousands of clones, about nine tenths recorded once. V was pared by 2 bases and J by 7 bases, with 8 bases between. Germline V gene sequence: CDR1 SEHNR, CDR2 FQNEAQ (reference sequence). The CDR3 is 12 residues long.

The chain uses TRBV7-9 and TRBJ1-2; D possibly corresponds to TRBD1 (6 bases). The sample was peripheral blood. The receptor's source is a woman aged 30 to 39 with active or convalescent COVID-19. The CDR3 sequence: CASSLSGVGYTF. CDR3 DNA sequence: TGTGCCAGCAGCTTATCAGGGGTTGGCTACACCTTC.